This T cell receptor beta chain was retrieved from a study of human T cells and chemical hapten exposure listed by TCRdb under 2021. For context, the study as a whole: For sensitization, 2% DPC in acetone was applied to a roughly 2 cm by roughly 2 cm area of upper inner arm skin. Patch testing was done on the upper back using Finn chambers containing 0.01% DPC, and results were scored after 6 days according to International Contact Dermatitis Research Group standards. Patient blood was sampled pre-sensitization (week 0) and at 2, 6 and about 24 weeks after DPC sensitization. In alopecia patients, the study followed how the peripheral blood TCR repertoire changed in vivo over primary and secondary sensitization to diphenylcyclopropenone (DPC), a hapten. Libraries were combined into a pool for sequencing, and differences in TCR yield between samples came mainly from small differences in library volumes within the pool. Some 29 alopecia patients provided blood for TCR sequencing at one to four time points (pre-sensitization, 2, 6 and 24 weeks). Patients additionally received weekly therapeutic DPC doses to the scalp throughout the approximately 24-week study period. Most of the patients in the cohort were female, and the cohort covered alopecia areata with under or over 50% scalp involvement, alopecia totalis and alopecia universalis.

Libraries were built with RACE. For sequencing, a NextSeq 500 was employed. Library preparation attached unique molecular identifiers to individual cDNA molecules for quantitative, reproducible TCR counting. For every blood RNA sample, sequencing covered both the TCR alpha and TCR beta chains. Per the authors' processing: The median number of TCRs per sample was around 96,000, ranging from about 23,224 to 700,000. V, J and CDR3 annotation of the TCR reads was carried out using the Decombinator software suite. To make PS versus PT1 abundance plots, every sample was subsampled to the same number of TCRs (28,000). Expanded TCRs were defined as absent before sensitization and observed at least eight times at the 2-week time point. Starting from the raw public reads, TCRdb applied fastp trimming at Q25, assembled clones with MiXCR and retained in-frame beta chains. Each entry is one CDR3 protein sequence, shown with its most common DNA and genes. Clone size and V and J calls follow TCRdb, not the original study. The sample table shows fewer than 95,000 distinct CDR3 sequences, and roughly a tenth are seen once. The top ten hold about 2% of the sample.

Taken with the paper, the label for time point translates to: patch test 1, 2 weeks after DPC sensitization. The sample's treatment or condition, from its label and the paper: therapeutic diphenylcyclopropenone sensitization with weekly scalp DPC. At every patch-test visit, the blood draw took place before the patch test was put on. Eligible patients were aged 18 to 70, diagnosed with alopecia, deemed suitable for DPC therapy, and excluded if pregnant. Total RNA was extracted from unfractionated whole blood collected in Tempus Blood RNA tubes. In the case of this clonotype: The antigen it recognizes is unknown. The input lacks base qualities; no much larger clone sits a single base away.

Overall results and qualifications from the work: Expanded TCRs formed significantly more large CDR3 similarity clusters than pre-sensitization or healthy control sets, consistent with antigen-driven responses. Because every patient had alopecia, a presumed autoimmune disease, the patients' immune response might differ from that of healthy individuals. After repeated subsampling, the strength of the expansion versus patch-test correlation and the threshold at which it became significant changed. The number of PT1 expanded TCRs positively correlated with patch test score, significant at thresholds 8, 16 and 32 but not 4. DPC sensitization did not change the number of TCRs with a frequency above 1 in 1000, and there was no evidence of changes in global repertoire structure.

Source: whole blood, taken in connection with sensitization to the hapten diphenylcyclopropenone (DPC). The TCR sequence derives from a man aged 35 to 55 with alopecia areata. Some clones in this sample may be carry-over from other donors' samples.

The CDR3 region: CASSLGQLRAEAFF. The nucleotide sequence is given as TGTGCCAGCAGTTTGGGACAGTTGCGGGCTGAAGCTTTCTTT. The chain employs TRBV27 and TRBJ1-1, and TRBD1 matches 7 of the central bases. Looking up the germline V gene (reference sequence) yields CDR1 MNHEY and CDR2 SMNVEV. The CDR3 runs 14 residues from the cysteine to the phenylalanine. The sequence is cut down to CDR3 DNA, 42 bases in frame from base 1. For this chain, trimming is 3 bases at the V end and 6 bases at the J end, and the number of junction bases without a gene match is 7.